This T cell receptor (beta chain) is drawn from a study of blood T cells in healthy people across ages. Study-level points and caveats: Estimates drawn from one million T cells were deemed to understate diversity.

Comments on this clonotype: What it binds is unknown.

PCR was performed a second time for about 7 to 11 cycles using a sample-barcoded 5' primer and a J-beta primer mix. MiXCR, applied by TCRdb to the 5' RACE reads, yields one record per CDR3 protein. Altogether about 900,000 distinct CDR3 sequences are present, 62% being singletons, with the ten largest covering 25% to 30%. The CDR3 totals 15 residues. V dropped 5 bases and J dropped 4; count of bases not matched to a gene: 8. This sequence joins TRBV12-3 or TRBV12-4 and TRBJ2-5, with 9 bases fitting TRBD1. The receptor was isolated from a man aged 25 to 40 in good health. The sample taken for sequencing was blood. The CDR3 DNA follows: TGTGCCAGCAGTGAATACAGGGGGCGCTTAGAGACCCAGTACTTC. It encodes CASSEYRGRLETQYF.